The rows below give T cell receptor beta chains drawn from one sample of a study of regulatory T cells in long-lasting Graves disease. TCRdb itself ran the multiplex PCR reads through MiXCR, one entry per CDR3 protein. Of 350,000 to 500,000 distinct CDR3 sequences in the sample, around a fifth were seen once. The starting material was peripheral blood mononuclear cells (PBMCs), obtained when the disease was refractory, from a patient treated with antithyroid drugs. Receptors were obtained from a female donor with Graves disease. The CDR3 runs from the conserved cysteine through the conserved F or W. A D gene is named only where the DNA matches it firmly. Expanded clones get a size class; other rows say once, few or many, or leave the size out.

>TRBV10-1|NA|NA|TRBJ2-3|15
CASSEYSGSTDTQYF
TGCGCCAGCAGTGAGTACTCGGGAAGCACAGATACGCAGTATTTT
>TRBV5-1|NA|NA|TRBJ1-5|17
CASSLETGQNNNQPQHF
TGCGCCAGCAGCTTGGAAACCGGACAGAACAACAATCAGCCCCAGCATTTT
>TRBV12-3/TRBV12-4|NA|many|TRBJ2-7|15
CASSSTRSLNYEQYF
TGTGCCAGCAGTTCCACTAGGTCTCTTAACTACGAGCAGTACTTC
>TRBV5-1|TRBD1|few|TRBJ2-7|15
CASSLYTGGSYEQYF
TGCGCCAGCAGCTTGTATACAGGGGGCTCCTACGAGCAGTACTTC
>TRBV18|NA|NA|TRBJ1-4|14
CASSPSQGGEKLFF
TGTGCCAGCTCACCCTCACAGGGTGGTGAAAAACTGTTTTTT
>TRBV5-1|TRBD2|NA|TRBJ2-7|16
CASSDRLAGEGSEQYF
TGCGCCAGCAGCGATCGACTAGCGGGAGAGGGTAGCGAGCAGTACTTC
>TRBV6-2/TRBV6-3|TRBD1|few|TRBJ1-2|15
CASSYNRDRGSGYTF
TGTGCCAGCAGTTACAACCGGGACAGGGGAAGTGGCTACACCTTC
>TRBV6-5|NA|NA|TRBJ2-2|18
CASSYSIPRQSGTGELFF
TGTGCCAGCAGTTACTCGATTCCGCGGCAGTCGGGCACCGGGGAGCTGTTTTTT
>TRBV4-1|NA|NA|TRBJ2-5|15
CASSQELERPETQYF
TGCGCCAGCAGCCAAGAATTGGAGAGACCTGAGACCCAGTACTTC
>TRBV30|NA|NA|TRBJ2-7|12
CASSGDFYEQYF
TGTGCCTCGTCCGGGGACTTCTACGAGCAGTACTTC
>TRBV5-1|NA|NA|TRBJ1-1|15
CASSLALDPNTEAFF
TGCGCCAGCAGCTTGGCCCTGGACCCGAACACTGAAGCTTTCTTT
>TRBV20-1|TRBD2|few|TRBJ2-2|13
CSARDTGGRAAFF
TGCAGTGCTAGAGATACGGGCGGGAGGGCCGCGTTTTTT
>TRBV5-1|NA|few|TRBJ1-5|13
CASSLGGLQPQHF
TGTGCCAGCAGCTTGGGGGGCCTGCAGCCCCAGCATTTT
>TRBV28|NA|few|TRBJ1-2|14
CASRGGPFYYGYTF
TGTGCCAGCAGAGGAGGACCCTTCTACTATGGCTACACCTTC
>TRBV12-3/TRBV12-4|NA|few|TRBJ1-5|15
CASRIQALSNQPQHF
TGTGCCAGCAGGATACAGGCGTTGAGCAATCAGCCCCAGCATTTT
>TRBV7-9|NA|few|TRBJ1-6|12
CASSPPITPLHF
TGTGCCAGCAGCCCCCCAATCACCCCCCTCCACTTT
>TRBV7-9|TRBD1|NA|TRBJ2-5|15
CASSLETGDQETQYF
TGTGCCAGCAGCTTAGAGACAGGGGATCAAGAGACCCAGTACTTC
>TRBV20-1|NA|once|TRBJ1-5|15
CSAREDGTSNQPQHF
TGCAGTGCTAGAGAGGACGGGACGAGCAATCAGCCCCAGCATTTT
>TRBV2|NA|few|TRBJ1-2|15
CASGGEGRAVRGYTF
TGTGCCAGCGGTGGGGAAGGCAGGGCCGTGCGGGGCTACACCTTC
>TRBV2|NA|many|TRBJ1-1|16
CASSEGLEGFRAEAFF
TGTGCCAGCAGTGAGGGTCTTGAGGGTTTTCGGGCTGAAGCTTTCTTT
>TRBV5-1|NA|NA|TRBJ1-6|16
CASSQGSRSYNSPLHF
TGCGCCAGCAGCCAGGGAAGTCGCTCCTATAATTCACCCCTCCACTTT
>TRBV2|NA|many|TRBJ1-1|15
CASSEFGLSDTEAFF
TGTGCCAGCAGTGAATTTGGATTGTCCGACACTGAAGCTTTCTTT
>TRBV6-1|NA|NA|TRBJ2-7|17
CASSPGHGRGSSYEQYF
TGTGCCAGCAGCCCCGGCCATGGCCGGGGGAGCTCCTACGAGCAGTACTTC
>TRBV28|NA|many|TRBJ1-1|17
CASSLSGRPFRDTEAFF
TGTGCCAGCAGTTTATCGGGCAGGCCGTTCAGGGACACTGAAGCTTTCTTT
>TRBV10-1|NA|NA|TRBJ1-1|12
CASRRDHTEAFF
TGCGCCAGCAGGAGGGACCACACTGAAGCTTTCTTT
>TRBV7-9|NA|NA|TRBJ2-3|17
CASSLRVGEPSTDTQYF
TGTGCCAGCAGCTTAAGGGTTGGGGAACCTAGCACAGATACGCAGTATTTT
>TRBV20-1|NA|NA|TRBJ1-1|10
CSERNTEAFF
TGCAGTGAGAGGAACACTGAAGCTTTCTTT
>TRBV10-3|NA|many|TRBJ1-4|15
CAISTTEGTNEKLFF
TGTGCCATCTCAACGACGGAGGGGACTAATGAAAAACTGTTTTTT
>TRBV6-9|TRBD1|many|TRBJ1-6|15
CASSYSGTDNSPLHF
TGTGCCAGCAGTTACTCCGGGACAGACAATTCACCCCTCCACTTT
>TRBV6-1|TRBD1|NA|TRBJ2-5|14
CASSGLRGRETQYF
TGTGCCAGCAGTGGGCTCAGGGGGCGAGAGACCCAGTACTTC
>TRBV4-1|NA|NA|TRBJ1-5|19
CASSQDPSEAWASNQPQHF
TGCGCCAGCAGCCAAGATCCAAGTGAGGCCTGGGCTTCCAATCAGCCCCAGCATTTT
>TRBV12-3/TRBV12-4|NA|many|TRBJ2-7|13
CASSLDSLYEQYF
TGTGCCAGCAGTTTGGACAGCCTCTACGAGCAGTACTTC
>TRBV9|NA|NA|TRBJ1-1|14
CASSVESMNTEAFF
TGTGCCAGCAGCGTAGAGAGCATGAACACTGAAGCTTTCTTT
>TRBV3-1|TRBD2|NA|TRBJ2-3|17
CASSQRWDGRETDTQYF
TGTGCCAGCAGCCAAAGGTGGGATGGGAGGGAGACAGATACGCAGTATTTT
>TRBV20-1|NA|few|TRBJ1-5|13
CSALDSPGQPQHF
TGCAGTGCTTTGGACAGCCCGGGTCAGCCCCAGCATTTT
>TRBV29-1|NA|many|TRBJ1-4|14
CSVDTGISNEKLFF
TGCAGCGTGGATACCGGGATCTCAAATGAAAAACTGTTTTTT
>TRBV5-4|NA|NA|TRBJ1-1|11
CASSLFSVAFF
TGTGCCAGCAGCTTGTTTAGTGTAGCTTTCTTT
>TRBV13|NA|few|TRBJ1-1|12
CASSPAAMEAFF
TGTGCCAGCAGCCCCGCCGCGATGGAAGCTTTCTTT
>TRBV7-8|NA|once|TRBJ1-5|15
CASSLAASGYQPQHF
TGTGCCAGCAGCTTAGCGGCATCTGGCTATCAGCCCCAGCATTTT
>TRBV5-1|TRBD1|many|TRBJ1-2|15
CASSWGQAANYGYTF
TGCGCCAGCAGCTGGGGACAGGCGGCTAACTATGGCTACACCTTC
>TRBV12-3/TRBV12-4|TRBD2|NA|TRBJ2-7|14
CASSQRGWTYEQCF
TGTGCCAGCAGCCAGCGGGGTTGGACCTACGAGCAGTGCTTC
>TRBV5-1|TRBD1|NA|TRBJ2-5|15
CASSLAWTGVETQYF
TGCGCCAGCAGCTTGGCCTGGACAGGGGTAGAGACCCAGTACTTC
>TRBV2|NA|many|TRBJ1-2|14
CASTPAAFNYGYTF
TGTGCCAGCACACCCGCGGCTTTTAACTATGGCTACACCTTC
>TRBV7-8|TRBD1|many|TRBJ2-7|16
CASSLRGTGGSYEQYF
TGTGCCAGCAGCTTAAGGGGGACAGGGGGATCCTACGAGCAGTACTTC
>TRBV9|NA|NA|TRBJ1-3|16
CASSASRDNSGNTIYF
TGTGCCAGCAGCGCGAGTAGGGACAACTCTGGAAACACCATATATTTT
>TRBV7-9|NA|few|TRBJ2-5|13
CASSQRGVETQYF
TGTGCCAGCAGCCAGAGGGGTGTAGAGACCCAGTACTTC
>TRBV19|NA|few|TRBJ2-2|14
CATNGHPNTGELFF
TGTGCCACAAACGGGCACCCGAACACCGGGGAGCTGTTTTTT
>TRBV28|NA|many|TRBJ1-1|13
CASKVRMNTEAFF
TGTGCCAGCAAGGTCAGAATGAACACTGAAGCTTTCTTT
>TRBV6-5|NA|NA|TRBJ2-2|14
CASSYNVRTGELFF
TGTGCCAGCAGTTATAACGTTAGGACAGGGGAGCTGTTTTTT
>TRBV19|TRBD1|NA|TRBJ1-6|15
CASRPPGQNNSPLHF
TGTGCCAGTAGACCACCGGGACAGAATAATTCACCCCTCCACTTT
>TRBV11-1|TRBD1|NA|TRBJ1-6|15
CASSFTQGAHSPLHF
TGTGCCAGCAGCTTTACACAGGGGGCCCATTCACCCCTCCACTTT
>TRBV20-1|TRBD1|few|TRBJ2-7|16
CSARLRKGANSYEQYF
TGCAGTGCTAGACTCCGGAAGGGGGCGAACTCCTACGAGCAGTACTTC
>TRBV2|NA|many|TRBJ1-1|13
CARIQGRNTEAFF
TGTGCCAGGATACAGGGTCGGAACACTGAAGCTTTCTTT
>TRBV20-1|NA|NA|TRBJ2-5|14
CSARVPGLQETQYF
TGCAGTGCTAGAGTTCCGGGGCTCCAAGAGACCCAGTACTTC
>TRBV6-1|NA|NA|TRBJ1-5|14
CASAPRGANQPQHF
TGTGCCAGCGCCCCTCGTGGGGCAAACCAGCCCCAGCATTTT
>TRBV5-4|NA|few|TRBJ2-2|13
CASSFYTAGELFF
TGTGCCAGCAGCTTCTACACCGCCGGGGAGCTGTTTTTT
>TRBV2|NA|many|TRBJ1-5|13
CASGLYSNQPQHF
TGTGCCAGCGGACTTTATAGCAATCAGCCCCAGCATTTT
>TRBV18|NA|many|TRBJ2-7|16
CASSPMRAASSYEQYF
TGTGCCAGCTCACCAATGAGGGCGGCTAGCTCCTACGAGCAGTACTTC
>TRBV10-1|NA|few|TRBJ2-2|13
CASSEPGNGELFF
TGCGCCAGCAGTGAGCCAGGGAACGGGGAGCTGTTTTTT